The clone carrying this TCR beta chain was recorded a few times. Antigen unknown. This sample is part of a study of a mutant IDH1 vaccine in newly diagnosed glioma. The wider study: Treated patients comprised about 62% males and roughly 40% females, mean age about 38 years. Before enrollment, the patients had been treated with radiotherapy alone, temozolomide alone, or both together. Most of them had received both. Regarding the study as a whole: Immune responses arising from the vaccine appeared in about 93% of patients.

Clones were sequenced by immunoSEQ multiplex PCR, and TCRdb holds only the in-frame ones, with some missing. The sample consists of 20,000 to 25,000 clones, 70% to 85% of them appearing once. Time point defined: baseline, week 1 (first vaccination visit). Stated treatment: pre-vaccination baseline after standard-of-care therapy. The donors' diagnosis was new WHO grade 3 or 4 astrocytoma that was IDH1-mutant and ATRX-lost. This clonotype was sampled from a man aged 35 to 55 with glioma. Source: PBMCs, taken from a glioma patient treated with radiotherapy, temozolomide or both.

CDR3 nucleotides: TGTGCCAGCAGGATAACGGAGGGGATCGGGGAGCTGTTTTTT. Its translation is CASRITEGIGELFF. This sequence joins TRBV6-5 and TRBJ2-2, with TRBD2 as a possible D gene (6 bases). V gave up 6 bases and J gave up 7 bases, with 15 bases separating them. The CDR3 has 14 residues. Germline-derived CDR1 and CDR2 are MNHEY and SVGAGI.